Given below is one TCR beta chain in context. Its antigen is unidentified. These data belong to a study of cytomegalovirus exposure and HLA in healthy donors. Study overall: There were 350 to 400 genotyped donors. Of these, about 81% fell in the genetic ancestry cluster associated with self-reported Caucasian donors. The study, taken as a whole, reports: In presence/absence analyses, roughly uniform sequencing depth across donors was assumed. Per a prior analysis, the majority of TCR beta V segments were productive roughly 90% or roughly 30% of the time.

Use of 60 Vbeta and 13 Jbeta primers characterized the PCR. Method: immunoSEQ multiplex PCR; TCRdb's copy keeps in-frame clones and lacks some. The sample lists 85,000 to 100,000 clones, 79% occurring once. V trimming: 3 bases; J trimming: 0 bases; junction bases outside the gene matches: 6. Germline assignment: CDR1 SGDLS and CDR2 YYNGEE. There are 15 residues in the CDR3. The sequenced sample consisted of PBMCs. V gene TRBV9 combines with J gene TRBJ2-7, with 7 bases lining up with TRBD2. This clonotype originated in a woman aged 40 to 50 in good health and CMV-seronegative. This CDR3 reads CASSEEGLNSYEQYF. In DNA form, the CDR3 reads TGTGCCAGCAGCGAGGAGGGACTAAACTCCTACGAGCAGTACTTC.